The next 8 T cell receptor beta chains were all read from a single sample in a study of T cell repertoires in cytomegalovirus infection. Their recognized antigens are unknown. MiXCR, run by TCRdb on the reads, gives a single entry per CDR3 protein. The sample yields 650,000 to 850,000 distinct CDR3 sequences, 29% seen once. Sequencing was performed on cultured CD8+ T cells from PBMCs, taken from culture after CMV antigen stimulation. The receptor source for this set is a human donor in good health (CMV status not recorded). Some clones in this sample may be carry-over from other donors' samples.

J is TRBJ2-1 and V is TRBV4-1; 15 bases match TRBD2. The germline gives CDR1 MGHRA, CDR2 YSYEKL. Trimming cost V 4 bases and J 3 bases; bases outside gene matches: 13. The CDR3 contains 20 residues. This chain's CDR3 is CASSPGGGLAGGTLYNEQFF. The DNA for the CDR3 is TGCGCCAGCAGCCCCGGGGGGGGACTAGCGGGGGGCACCCTCTACAATGAGCAGTTCTTC.

This clonotype was seen a few times. The chain has TRBV3-1 and TRBJ1-2, with a weak D call TRBD1 (5 bases). V lost 4 bases and J 4 bases, leaving 16 bases between the germline ends. Germline assignment: CDR1 LGHDT and CDR2 YNNKEL (reference sequence). CDR3 length: 15 amino acids. This CDR3 is CASSPLGAEPYGYTF. The CDR3 DNA follows: TGTGCCAGCAGCCCCTTAGGGGCAGAACCCTATGGCTACACCTTC.

The chain combines TRBV10-1 with TRBJ2-7, with unresolved D. Trimming took 1 base from V and 2 from J, leaving 9 bases between them. CDR1 WNHNN and CDR2 SYGVQD come from the germline V gene (reference sequence). The CDR3 has 14 residues. The CDR3 loop is CASSEYGVTYEQYF. CDR3 sequence (DNA): TGCGCCAGCAGTGAGTATGGGGTTACCTACGAGCAGTACTTC.

This clonotype was counted only a few times. The chain joins TRBV6-2 or TRBV6-3 to TRBJ2-7, with TRBD2 matching over 7 bases. This CDR3 has 13 residues. CDR1 and CDR2 (germline): MNHEY, SVGEGT. Germline trimming cut 0 bases from V and 6 bases from J; bases unmatched to any gene: 2. The CDR3 coding sequence is TGTGCCAGCAGTTACTCGACTAGCCCCGAGCAGTACTTC. As protein: CASSYSTSPEQYF.

This clonotype was recorded a few times. The chain recombines TRBV6-1 with TRBJ1-1; D gene ambiguous. V was clipped by 5 bases and J by 1 base, with 11 bases between them. Germline V gene sequence: CDR1 MNHNS, CDR2 SASEGT. CDR3 size: 14 residues. CDR3: CASSPFGGNTEAFF. The CDR3 DNA sequence: TGTGCCAGCAGTCCTTTTGGCGGGAACACTGAAGCTTTCTTT.

The V call is TRBV5-4, the J call TRBJ1-4; D is ambiguous. The CDR3 spans 14 residues. CDR1 SGHNT and CDR2 YYREEE come from the germline V gene (reference sequence). V was trimmed by 3 bases and J by 6 bases, leaving 12 bases between them. CDR3 amino acids: CASSSDRVDEKLFF. As DNA, the CDR3 is TGTGCCAGCAGCTCTGACCGGGTTGATGAAAAACTGTTTTTT.

For the CDR3, the DNA is TGTGCCAGCAGCCCCGGGCAGGGACAACTCTTCTCTGGAAACACCATATATTTT. It translates to CASSPGQGQLFSGNTIYF. The chain combines TRBV9 with TRBJ1-3; D perhaps matches TRBD1 (6 bases). The ends were cut back, 4 bases at V and 0 bases at J, with 20 bases in the middle. Germline V CDR1 and CDR2: SGDLS, YYNGEE. This CDR3 has 18 amino acids.

The V and J genes are TRBV4-1 and TRBJ2-1, with 9 positions matching TRBD2. The junction had 7 bases not matched to a gene; V was cut back by 1 base and J by 0 bases. The CDR3 covers 18 residues. Germline assignment: CDR1 MGHRA and CDR2 YSYEKL. The CDR3 DNA reads as TGCGCCAGCAGCCAAGGTCTAGCGGGGAGCCGCTCCTACAATGAGCAGTTCTTC. Its translation: CASSQGLAGSRSYNEQFF.